A single sample gave rise to the 28 T cell receptor beta chains below, sequenced in a study of CD4 T cells in relation to SARS-CoV-2 and coronaviruses (dated by TCRdb to the early 2020s). No antigens are known for them. The method was the immunoSEQ multiplex PCR assay. As stored in TCRdb, this immuneACCESS dataset retains in-frame rearrangements with V and J assigned. A fraction of the clones does not appear; measured against another copy, unresolved V genes explain less than half of the discrepancy, and the remainder lacks a known reason. In this sample the table shows 35,000 to 45,000 clones, approximately 83% of which occur a single time. Of the sample, approximately 7% falls within the top ten clones. The specimen sequenced was naive CD4+ T cells from PBMCs, cultured in vitro. Reading the label with the study, this specimen's cell subset or site is: naive CD4+ T cells isolated by negative enrichment. All receptors derive from an adult with COVID-19.

CDR3 nucleotides: TGTGCCAGCAGCTTACCGGGACAGGGGTTCAATGAGCAGTTCTTC. As protein: CASSLPGQGFNEQFF. This sequence joins TRBV7-9 and TRBJ2-1; TRBD1 agrees at 10 bases. The germline V gene has CDR1 SEHNR and CDR2 FQNEAQ (reference sequence). The CDR3 sequence is 15 residues long. The ends lost 2 bases at V and 6 bases at J; junction bases unmatched: 4.

In DNA form, the CDR3 reads TGTGCCACCAGTGACACAACAGGGGGGTCGTCCAATGAGCAGTTCTTC. Protein product: CATSDTTGGSSNEQFF. The chain couples TRBV24-1 to TRBJ2-1, with 8 bases that match TRBD1. The CDR3 has 16 residues. CDR1 and CDR2 from the germline V gene are KGHDR and SFDVKD. V gave up 4 bases and J gave up 6 bases; unmatched junction bases: 10.

The J gene is TRBJ2-5, the V gene TRBV18; D remains ambiguous. V lost 3 bases and J 1 base, leaving 6 bases between the germline ends. Germline V CDR1 and CDR2: KGHSH, LQKENI. The CDR3 is made up of 13 amino acids. CDR3: CASSPDLQETQYF. In DNA, the CDR3 is TGTGCCAGCTCACCTGACCTCCAAGAGACCCAGTACTTC.

This clone was observed a single time. The V and J genes are TRBV6-4 and TRBJ1-2; unclear D gene. Trimming shortened V by 5 bases and J by 2 bases, and 15 bases separated the two germline ends. CDR3 length: 15 amino acids. Germline V CDR1 and CDR2: MRHNA, SNTAGT. The CDR3 DNA reads TGTGCCAGCAGTCCCGAAGGGAGACAAAACTATGGCTACACCTTC. Protein product: CASSPEGRQNYGYTF.

The chain links TRBV28 to TRBJ2-2; 8 bases align to TRBD1. Looked up from germline, CDR1 is MDHEN and CDR2 is SYDVKM. Trimming took 6 bases from V and 6 from J; bases not matched to a gene: 0. CDR3 size: 12 residues. CDR3 sequence (DNA): TGTGCCAGCAGGACAGGGGCCGGGGAGCTGTTTTTT. Translating it yields CASRTGAGELFF.

This chain links TRBV30 with TRBJ2-1, with D perhaps assigned TRBD1 or TRBD2 (6 bases each). The V end lost 5 bases, the J end lost 0 bases, and 17 bases lay between the germline ends. CDR1 is GTSNPN, CDR2 SVGIG, per germline (reference sequence). The CDR3 length is 16 residues. The CDR3 DNA reads as TGTGCCTGGCGGATAACAGGGAGGAGCTCCTACAATGAGCAGTTCTTC. Protein sequence: CAWRITGRSSYNEQFF.

CDR3: CASSQDPGSQNEKLFF. The CDR3 region has the DNA TGCGCCAGCAGCCAAGATCCGGGGTCCCAAAACGAAAAACTGTTTTTT. V usage is TRBV4-1 and J usage is TRBJ1-4; D is unclear. Germline V gene lookup returns CDR1 MGHRA and CDR2 YSYEKL. The CDR3 spans 16 residues. The ends were cut back, 0 bases at V and 8 bases at J, with 16 bases in the middle.

As for this clone: Relative to the germline gene, one junction end is altered; a read error may explain this. The chain employs TRBV2 and TRBJ2-7; tentatively, D is TRBD2 (6 bases). The CDR3 sequence is 15 residues long. CDR1 is SNHLY, CDR2 FYNNEI, per germline. The CDR3 here is CASSEGRDWLYEQYF. The CDR3 DNA sequence: TGTGCCAGCAGCGAAGGAAGGGACTGGCTCTACGAGCAGTACTTC.

This chain connects TRBV24-1 to TRBJ2-1; no definite D call. Trimming removed 5 bases from V and 6 bases from J, with 7 bases in between. Per the germline V gene, CDR1 is KGHDR and CDR2 is SFDVKD. The length of the CDR3 is 12 residues. CDR3: CATSGGFNEQFF. The CDR3 coding sequence is TGTGCCACCAGTGGTGGATTCAATGAGCAGTTCTTC.

The rearrangement links TRBV14 to TRBJ2-7; TRBD1 aligns across 10 bases. This CDR3 contains 17 residues. Germline lookup yields CDR1 SGHDN and CDR2 FVKESK. After removal of 6 bases from V and 3 bases from J, the junction contained 14 bases not matched to a gene. The CDR3 sequence is CASSSGQGLKSFYEQYF. CDR3 nucleotides: TGTGCCAGCAGTTCGGGACAGGGGTTGAAGAGCTTCTACGAGCAGTACTTC. The full variable domain, rest sourced from reference TRBV14 and TRBJ2-7, is EAGVTQFPSHSVIEKGQTVTLRCDPISGHDNLYWYRRVMGKEIKFLLHFVKESKQDESGMPNNRFLAERTGGTYSTLKVQPAELEDSGVYFCASSSGQGLKSFYEQYFGPGTRLTVT.

This clone was recorded a few times. The chain has TRBV10-3 and TRBJ1-2; 7 bases map to TRBD1. The germline V gene has CDR1 ENHRY and CDR2 SYGVKD. V dropped 5 bases and J dropped 0; count of bases not matched to a gene: 6. The CDR3 sequence is 15 residues long. The DNA of the CDR3 is TGTGCCATCAGTTCTCGGGACAGAGCTAACTATGGCTACACCTTC. It is translated as CAISSRDRANYGYTF.

V and J are TRBV19 and TRBJ1-2; D is undetermined. Trimming cost V 10 bases and J 4 bases, with 13 bases left between them. The CDR3 contains 12 residues. Per the germline V gene, CDR1 is LNHDA and CDR2 is SQIVND (reference sequence). DNA for the CDR3: TGTGCCACAAGCGACCGACCCTATGGCTACACCTTC. This gives the protein CATSDRPYGYTF.

V usage is TRBV30 and J usage is TRBJ2-7; the D call may be TRBD1 or TRBD2 (5 bases each). The CDR3 spans 12 residues. Germline-derived CDR1 and CDR2 are GTSNPN and SVGIG (reference sequence). V lost 1 base and J lost 4, with 8 bases in between. The CDR3 is CAWSEGTYEQYF. Written as DNA, the CDR3 is TGTGCCTGGAGTGAGGGGACGTACGAGCAGTACTTC.

CDR3 protein: CASSLIPGQGHYGYTF. The CDR3 region has the DNA TGTGCCAGCAGTCTTATCCCGGGACAGGGACACTATGGCTACACCTTC. The chain has TRBV28 and TRBJ1-2; 9 bases map to TRBD1. The CDR3 covers 16 residues. Trimming removed 5 bases from V and 3 bases from J; junction bases left unmatched: 10. The germline gives CDR1 MDHEN, CDR2 SYDVKM.

This clone was counted between two and nine times. The CDR3 region is CASSQDSTGFEQFF. CDR3 nucleotide sequence: TGTGCCAGCAGCCAAGATTCCACAGGGTTTGAGCAGTTCTTC. The chain combines TRBV14 with TRBJ2-1; possible D gene TRBD1, 6 bases. The CDR3 has 14 amino acids. CDR1 and CDR2 from the germline V gene are SGHDN and FVKESK. V lost 0 bases, J lost 9 bases, and 12 bases lay in between.

The chain has TRBV19 and TRBJ2-7; D call uncertain. In germline, CDR1 is LNHDA, CDR2 SQIVND (reference sequence). Trimming shortened V by 5 bases and J by 6 bases, and 14 bases separated the two germline ends. CDR3 length: 13 amino acids. As DNA, the CDR3 is TGTGCCAGTAGTGCACTTTCACGATCCGAGCAGTACTTC. As protein: CASSALSRSEQYF. The full variable domain, with the rest looked up from reference TRBV19 and TRBJ2-7, is DGGITQSPKYLFRKEGQNVTLSCEQNLNHDAMYWYRQDPGQGLRLIYYSQIVNDFQKGDIAEGYSVSREKKESFPLTVTSAQKNPTAFYLCASSALSRSEQYFGPGTRLTVT.

DNA of the CDR3: TGCGCCAGCAGCTTGGATGGGACAGCTAATGAAAAACTGTTTTTT. Translation gives CASSLDGTANEKLFF. V is TRBV5-1 and J is TRBJ1-4; 7 positions match TRBD1. CDR1 is SGHRS and CDR2 is YFSETQ in the germline V gene. V lost 0 bases, J lost 3 bases, and 2 bases stayed unmatched. The CDR3 length is 15 residues.

This clone appeared once. The V and J genes are TRBV7-8 and TRBJ2-7, with D perhaps TRBD1 (5 bases). From germline, CDR1 is SGHVS and CDR2 FQNEAQ. V gave up 4 bases and J gave up 0 bases, with 13 bases separating them. The CDR3 totals 15 residues. The CDR3 protein is CASSSSRVSSYEQYF. The CDR3 DNA reads as TGTGCCAGCAGCTCTTCCAGGGTTAGCTCCTACGAGCAGTACTTC.

This sequence joins TRBV3-1 (or the pseudogene TRBV3-2) and TRBJ1-4; D uncertain. Trimming took 7 bases from V and 7 from J, leaving 16 bases between them. Germline assignment: CDR1 LGHDT and CDR2 YNNKEL (reference sequence). This CDR3 is built from 14 residues. CDR3 sequence (DNA): TGTGCCAGCAACCATAGGAGGGCGGGTGAAAAACTGTTTTTT. Amino acids: CASNHRRAGEKLFF.

The V gene is TRBV6-5, the J gene TRBJ2-3; possible D gene TRBD2, 6 bases. CDR3 length: 12 residues. Trimming took off 2 bases at V and 6 bases at J, with 6 bases between the two ends. Germline CDR1 and CDR2: MNHEY and SVGAGI. CDR3 sequence: CASSYAGDTQYF. DNA for the CDR3: TGTGCCAGCAGTTACGCGGGGGATACGCAGTATTTT.

The rearrangement links TRBV7-3 to TRBJ2-2; 10 nucleotides line up with TRBD2. Trimming cost V 0 bases and J 1 base; bases outside gene matches: 11. Germline V gene data show CDR1 as SGHTA and CDR2 as FQGTGA. This CDR3 comprises 20 residues. CDR3 DNA sequence: TGTGCCAGCAGCTTAACCCCAAACTTGGCTAGCGGGGGGAACACCGGGGAGCTGTTTTTT. It specifies CASSLTPNLASGGNTGELFF. The full variable domain, its missing parts supplied by reference TRBV7-3 and TRBJ2-2, is GAGVSQTPSNKVTEKGKYVELRCDPISGHTALYWYRQSLGQGPEFLIYFQGTGAADDSGLPNDRFFAVRPEGSVSTLKIQRTERGDSAVYLCASSLTPNLASGGNTGELFFGEGSRLTVL.

The J gene is TRBJ2-3, the V gene TRBV6-6, with 9 bases that match TRBD1. Germline assignment: CDR1 MNHNY and CDR2 SVGAGI (reference sequence). V dropped 5 bases and J dropped 4; count of bases not matched to a gene: 10. CDR3 length equals 16 residues. The CDR3 spells CASSRTGGQGSDTQYF. DNA for the CDR3: TGTGCCAGCAGTCGCACCGGCGGACAGGGGTCAGATACGCAGTATTTT.

This chain connects TRBV7-9 to TRBJ2-1; 8 nucleotides line up with TRBD2. Trimming removed 1 base from V and 2 bases from J; junction bases left unmatched: 1. Germline CDR1 and CDR2: SEHNR and FQNEAQ (reference sequence). The CDR3 runs 15 residues. CDR3 coding DNA: TGTGCCAGCAGCTTAGGTAGCGGGACCTACAATGAGCAGTTCTTC. It specifies CASSLGSGTYNEQFF.

The J gene is TRBJ1-6, the V gene TRBV30; D unresolved. Trimming removed 0 bases at V and 8 bases at J, with 11 bases between. Germline CDR1 is GTSNPN and CDR2 is SVGIG (reference sequence). This CDR3 is 14 amino acids long. CDR3 sequence reads: CAWSVGIEDSPLHF. The CDR3 nucleotides read TGTGCCTGGAGTGTAGGCATTGAGGATTCACCCCTCCACTTT.

The chain joins TRBV9 to TRBJ2-5; 9 nucleotides align to TRBD2. Germline assignment: CDR1 SGDLS and CDR2 YYNGEE. The J segment lost 0 bases and the V segment lost 0 bases, leaving 3 bases of the junction unmatched. There are 16 residues in the CDR3. The DNA of the CDR3 is TGTGCCAGCAGCGTAGATAGCGGGAGTCACCAAGAGACCCAGTACTTC. Translating gives CASSVDSGSHQETQYF.

The rearrangement uses TRBV7-8 and TRBJ2-7, with a tentative D call TRBD1 (6 bases). The germline V gene encodes CDR1 SGHVS and CDR2 FQNEAQ. CDR3 size: 15 residues. V lost 5 bases to trimming and J lost 0 bases, with 14 bases between them. The CDR3 nucleotides read TGTGCCAGCAGCCCTAACCGGGACACCTCCTACGAGCAGTACTTC. It encodes CASSPNRDTSYEQYF.

This clone came up once. The chain uses TRBV28 and TRBJ2-4, with D unclear. Per germline, CDR1 MDHEN and CDR2 SYDVKM. The CDR3 contains 15 residues. Trimming shortened V by 5 bases and J by 9 bases, and 20 bases separated the two germline ends. CDR3 in DNA: TGTGCCAGCAGTCCCTCTGATCGACGTTTCGCCATTCAGTACTTC. It translates to CASSPSDRRFAIQYF.

This sequence joins TRBV29-1 and TRBJ1-2, with TRBD1 as a possible D gene (5 bases). Germline V CDR1 and CDR2: SQVTM, ANQGSEA. The CDR3 is 11 residues long. The V end lost 4 bases, the J end lost 6 bases, and 9 bases lay between the germline ends. CDR3 loop: CSVGRVDGYTF. The CDR3 nucleotides are TGCAGCGTTGGCAGGGTAGATGGCTACACCTTC.